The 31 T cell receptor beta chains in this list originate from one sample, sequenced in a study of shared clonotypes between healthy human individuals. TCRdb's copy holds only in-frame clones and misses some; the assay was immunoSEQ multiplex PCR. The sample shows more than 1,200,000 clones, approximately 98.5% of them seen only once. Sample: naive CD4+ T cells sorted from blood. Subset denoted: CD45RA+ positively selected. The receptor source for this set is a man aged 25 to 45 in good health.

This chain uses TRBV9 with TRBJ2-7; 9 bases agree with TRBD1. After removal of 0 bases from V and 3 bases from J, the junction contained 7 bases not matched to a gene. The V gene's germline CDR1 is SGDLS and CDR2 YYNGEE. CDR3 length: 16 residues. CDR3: CASSVGAGQGYYEQYF. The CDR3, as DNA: TGTGCCAGCAGCGTAGGTGCGGGACAGGGTTACTACGAGCAGTACTTC.

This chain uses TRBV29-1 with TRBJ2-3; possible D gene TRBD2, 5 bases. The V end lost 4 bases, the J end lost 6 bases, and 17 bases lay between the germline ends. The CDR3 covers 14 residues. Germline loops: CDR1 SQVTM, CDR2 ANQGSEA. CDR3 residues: CSVGARLGGDTQYF. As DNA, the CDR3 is TGCAGCGTTGGTGCGAGACTCGGAGGCGATACGCAGTATTTT.

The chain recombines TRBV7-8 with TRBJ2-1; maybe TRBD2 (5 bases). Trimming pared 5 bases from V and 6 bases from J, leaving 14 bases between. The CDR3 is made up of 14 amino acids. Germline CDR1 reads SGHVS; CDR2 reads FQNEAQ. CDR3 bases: TGTGCCAGCAGCAACCTAGCCCAATCCAATGAGCAGTTCTTC. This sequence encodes CASSNLAQSNEQFF. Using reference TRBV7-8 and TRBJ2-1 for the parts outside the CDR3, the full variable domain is GAGVSQSPRYKVAKRGQDVALRCDPISGHVSLFWYQQALGQGPEFLTYFQNEAQLDKSGLPSDRFFAERPEGSVSTLKIQRTQQEDSAVYLCASSNLAQSNEQFFGPGTRLTVL.

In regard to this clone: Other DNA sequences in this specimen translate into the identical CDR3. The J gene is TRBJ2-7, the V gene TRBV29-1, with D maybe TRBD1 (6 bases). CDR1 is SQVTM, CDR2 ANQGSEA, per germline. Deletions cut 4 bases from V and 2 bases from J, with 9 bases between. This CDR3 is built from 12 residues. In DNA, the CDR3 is TGCAGCGTTGCGACAGGAGCCTACGAGCAGTACTTC. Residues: CSVATGAYEQYF.

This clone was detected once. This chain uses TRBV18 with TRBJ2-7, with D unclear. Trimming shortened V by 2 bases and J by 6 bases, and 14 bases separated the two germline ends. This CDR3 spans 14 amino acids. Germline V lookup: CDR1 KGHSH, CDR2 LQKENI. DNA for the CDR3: TGTGCCAGCTCACCAACGGTGTTAGGCCCCGAGCAGTACTTC. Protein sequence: CASSPTVLGPEQYF.

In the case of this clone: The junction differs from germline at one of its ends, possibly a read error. In nucleotides, the CDR3 is TGTGCCAGCAGCTTCTGGACAGATAGCAATCAGCCCCAGCATTTT. Its protein product is CASSFWTDSNQPQHF. The rearrangement joins TRBV5-3 to TRBJ1-5; D perhaps matches TRBD1 (6 bases). TRBV5-3 is given ORF status, its function remaining uncertain. The length of the CDR3 is 15 residues.

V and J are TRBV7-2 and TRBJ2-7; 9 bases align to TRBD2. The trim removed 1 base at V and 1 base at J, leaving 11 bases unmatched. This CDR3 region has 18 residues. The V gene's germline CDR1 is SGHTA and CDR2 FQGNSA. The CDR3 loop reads CASSLVFSAGGLSYEQYF. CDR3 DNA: TGTGCCAGCAGCTTAGTCTTCTCAGCGGGAGGCCTTTCCTACGAGCAGTACTTC. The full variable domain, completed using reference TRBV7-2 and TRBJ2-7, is GAGVSQSPSNKVTEKGKDVELRCDPISGHTALYWYRQSLGQGLEFLIYFQGNSAPDKSGLPSDRFSAERTGGSVSTLTIQRTQQEDSAVYLCASSLVFSAGGLSYEQYFGPGTRLTVT.

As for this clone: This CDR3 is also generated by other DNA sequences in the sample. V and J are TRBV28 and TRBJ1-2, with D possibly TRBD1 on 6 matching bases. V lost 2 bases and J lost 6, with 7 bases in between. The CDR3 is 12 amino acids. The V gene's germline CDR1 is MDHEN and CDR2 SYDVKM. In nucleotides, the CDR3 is TGTGCCAGCAGTTTAACAGGGAATGGCTACACCTTC. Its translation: CASSLTGNGYTF.

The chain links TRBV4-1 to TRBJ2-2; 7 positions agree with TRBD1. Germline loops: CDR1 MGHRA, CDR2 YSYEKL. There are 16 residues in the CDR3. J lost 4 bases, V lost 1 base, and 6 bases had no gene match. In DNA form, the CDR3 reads TGCGCCAGCAGCCAAGTTGGCAGGGGGAGCACCGGGGAGCTGTTTTTT. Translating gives CASSQVGRGSTGELFF.

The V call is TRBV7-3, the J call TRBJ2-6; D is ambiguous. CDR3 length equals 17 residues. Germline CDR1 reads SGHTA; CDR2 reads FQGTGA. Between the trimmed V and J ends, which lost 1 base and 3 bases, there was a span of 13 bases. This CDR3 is CASSLRAKLRGANVLTF. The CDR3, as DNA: TGTGCCAGCAGCTTAAGGGCCAAACTCCGTGGGGCCAACGTCCTGACTTTC.

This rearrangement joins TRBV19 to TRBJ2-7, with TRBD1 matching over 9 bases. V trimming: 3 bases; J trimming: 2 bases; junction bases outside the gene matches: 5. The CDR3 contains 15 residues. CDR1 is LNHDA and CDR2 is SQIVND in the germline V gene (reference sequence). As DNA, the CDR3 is TGTGCCAGTAGTATTTTGGGACAGGGAACCTACGAGCAGTACTTC. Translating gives CASSILGQGTYEQYF.

This chain's CDR3 is CASSSQLAGAGETQYF. The CDR3 DNA reads as TGCGCCAGCAGCTCACAATTAGCGGGAGCGGGAGAGACCCAGTACTTC. The chain combines TRBV5-1 with TRBJ2-5; the match to TRBD2 covers 9 bases. Trimming removed 3 bases from V and 4 bases from J; junction bases left unmatched: 10. The CDR3 spans 16 residues. Germline loops: CDR1 SGHRS, CDR2 YFSETQ.

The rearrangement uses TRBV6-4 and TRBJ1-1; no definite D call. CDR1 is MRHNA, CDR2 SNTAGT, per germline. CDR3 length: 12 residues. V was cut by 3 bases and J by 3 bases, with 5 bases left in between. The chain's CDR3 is CASSDSDTEAFF. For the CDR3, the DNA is TGTGCCAGCAGTGATTCGGACACTGAAGCTTTCTTT.

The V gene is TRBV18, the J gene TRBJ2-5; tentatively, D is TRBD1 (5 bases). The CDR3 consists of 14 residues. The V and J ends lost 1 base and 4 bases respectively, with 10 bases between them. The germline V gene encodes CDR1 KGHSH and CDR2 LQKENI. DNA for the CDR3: TGTGCCAGCTCACCACAGGGGCCCACAGAGACCCAGTACTTC. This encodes CASSPQGPTETQYF.

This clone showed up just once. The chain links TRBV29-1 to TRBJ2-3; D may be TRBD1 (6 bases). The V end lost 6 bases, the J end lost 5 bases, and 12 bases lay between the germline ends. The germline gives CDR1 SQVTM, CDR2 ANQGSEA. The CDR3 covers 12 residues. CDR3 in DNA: TGCAGCGTCGAGACAGGAGTAGATACGCAGTATTTT. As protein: CSVETGVDTQYF.

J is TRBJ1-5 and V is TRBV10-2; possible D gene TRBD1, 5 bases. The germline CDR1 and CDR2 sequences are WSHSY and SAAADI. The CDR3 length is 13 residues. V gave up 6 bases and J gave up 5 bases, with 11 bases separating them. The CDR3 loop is CASRDNLDQPQHF. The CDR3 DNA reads TGCGCCAGCAGGGACAACTTGGATCAGCCCCAGCATTTT.

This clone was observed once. The DNA for the CDR3 is TGTGCCAGCAGTGAACAGGGGCGTCAGCCCCAGCATTTT. This sequence encodes CASSEQGRQPQHF. The V and J genes are TRBV6-1 and TRBJ1-5; possible D gene TRBD1, 6 bases. The CDR3 sequence is 13 residues long. Germline assignment: CDR1 MNHNS and CDR2 SASEGT. V gave up 2 bases and J gave up 6 bases, with 8 bases separating them.

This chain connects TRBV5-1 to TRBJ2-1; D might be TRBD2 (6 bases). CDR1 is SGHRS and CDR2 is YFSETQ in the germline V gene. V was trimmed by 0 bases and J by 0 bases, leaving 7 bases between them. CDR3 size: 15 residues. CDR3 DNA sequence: TGCGCCAGCAGCTTGGAGGGACTCTCCTACAATGAGCAGTTCTTC. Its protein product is CASSLEGLSYNEQFF.

CDR3 residues: CASSRGADRGGYGYTF. In DNA form, the CDR3 reads TGTGCCAGCAGCCGAGGGGCCGACAGGGGCGGTTATGGCTACACCTTC. The chain has TRBV5-4 and TRBJ1-2; TRBD1 matches 8 bases. V lost 4 bases, J lost 5 bases, and 13 bases stayed unmatched. The germline V gene encodes CDR1 SGHNT and CDR2 YYREEE (reference sequence). There are 16 residues in the CDR3.

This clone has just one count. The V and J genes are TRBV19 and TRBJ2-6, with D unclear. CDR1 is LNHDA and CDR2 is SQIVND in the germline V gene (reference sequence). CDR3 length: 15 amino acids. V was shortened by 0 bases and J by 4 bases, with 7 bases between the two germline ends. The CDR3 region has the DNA TGTGCCAGTAGTATAGATGGTGCCGGGGCCAACGTCCTGACTTTC. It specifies CASSIDGAGANVLTF.

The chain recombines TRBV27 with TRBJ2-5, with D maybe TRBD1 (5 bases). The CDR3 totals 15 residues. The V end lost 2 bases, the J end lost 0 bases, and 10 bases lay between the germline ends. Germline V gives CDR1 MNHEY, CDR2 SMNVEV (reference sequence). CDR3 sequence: CASSLTGRYQETQYF. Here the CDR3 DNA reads TGTGCCAGCAGTTTAACAGGCAGGTACCAAGAGACCCAGTACTTC.

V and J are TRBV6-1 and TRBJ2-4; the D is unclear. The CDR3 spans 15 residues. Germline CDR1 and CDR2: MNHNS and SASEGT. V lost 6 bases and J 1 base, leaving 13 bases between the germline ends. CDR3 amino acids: CASSIPGLAKNIQYF. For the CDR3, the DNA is TGTGCCAGCAGCATTCCAGGTTTGGCCAAAAACATTCAGTACTTC.

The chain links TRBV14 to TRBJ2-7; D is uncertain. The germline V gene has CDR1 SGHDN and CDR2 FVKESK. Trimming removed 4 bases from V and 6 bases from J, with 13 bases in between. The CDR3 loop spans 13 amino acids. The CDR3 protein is CASSPARVGEQYF. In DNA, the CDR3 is TGTGCCAGCAGCCCCGCTCGGGTTGGCGAGCAGTACTTC.

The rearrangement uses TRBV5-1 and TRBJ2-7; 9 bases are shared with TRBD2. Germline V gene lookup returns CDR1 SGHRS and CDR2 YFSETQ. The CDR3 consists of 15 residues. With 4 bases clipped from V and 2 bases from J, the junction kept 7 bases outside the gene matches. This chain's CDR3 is CASSNGTSSAYEQYF. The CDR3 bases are TGCGCCAGCAGCAATGGGACTAGCTCCGCCTACGAGCAGTACTTC.

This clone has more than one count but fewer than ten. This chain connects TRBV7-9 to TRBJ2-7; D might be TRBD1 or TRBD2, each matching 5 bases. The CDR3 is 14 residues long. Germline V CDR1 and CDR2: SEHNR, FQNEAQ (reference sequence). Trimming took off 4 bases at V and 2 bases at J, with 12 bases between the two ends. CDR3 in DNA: TGTGCCAGCAGCTCGAAGGGACCTACCTACGAGCAGTACTTC. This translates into CASSSKGPTYEQYF.

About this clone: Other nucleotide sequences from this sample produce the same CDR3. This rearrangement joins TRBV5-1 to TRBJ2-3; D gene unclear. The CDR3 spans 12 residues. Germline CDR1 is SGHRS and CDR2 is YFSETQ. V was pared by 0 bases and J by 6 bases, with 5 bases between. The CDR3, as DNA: TGCGCCAGCAGCTTGGGCAGGGATACGCAGTATTTT. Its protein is CASSLGRDTQYF.

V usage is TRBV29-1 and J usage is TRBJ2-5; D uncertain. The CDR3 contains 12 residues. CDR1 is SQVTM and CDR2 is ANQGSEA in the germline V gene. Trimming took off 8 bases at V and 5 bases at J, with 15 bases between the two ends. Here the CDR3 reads CSYSGDSETQYF. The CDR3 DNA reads TGCAGCTACTCGGGTGATTCTGAGACCCAGTACTTC.

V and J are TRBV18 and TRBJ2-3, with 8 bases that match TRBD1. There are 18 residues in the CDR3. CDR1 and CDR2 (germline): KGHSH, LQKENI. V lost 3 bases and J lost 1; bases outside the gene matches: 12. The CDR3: CASSPWGSTGVGTDTQYF. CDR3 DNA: TGTGCCAGCTCACCGTGGGGGTCGACAGGGGTAGGCACAGATACGCAGTATTTT.

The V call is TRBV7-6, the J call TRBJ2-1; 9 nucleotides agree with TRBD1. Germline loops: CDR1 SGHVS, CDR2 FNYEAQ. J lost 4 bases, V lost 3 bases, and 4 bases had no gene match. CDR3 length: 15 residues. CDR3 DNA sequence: TGTGCCAGCAGCTTGGGACAGGGTTTGTACAATGAGCAGTTCTTC. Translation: CASSLGQGLYNEQFF.

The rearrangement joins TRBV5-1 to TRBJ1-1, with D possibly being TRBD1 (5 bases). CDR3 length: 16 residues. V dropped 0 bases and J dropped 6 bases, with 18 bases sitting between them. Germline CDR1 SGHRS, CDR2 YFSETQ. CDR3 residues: CASSLARGGREAEAFF. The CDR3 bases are TGCGCCAGCAGCTTGGCCCGTGGAGGCAGGGAAGCTGAAGCTTTCTTT.

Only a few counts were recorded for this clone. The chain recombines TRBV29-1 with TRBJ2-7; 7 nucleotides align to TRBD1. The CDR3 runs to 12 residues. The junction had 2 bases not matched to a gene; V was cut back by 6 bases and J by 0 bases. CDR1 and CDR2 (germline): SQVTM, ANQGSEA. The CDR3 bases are TGCAGCGTCGGACAGGACTCCTACGAGCAGTACTTC. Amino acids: CSVGQDSYEQYF.